Listed here are 23 T cell receptor beta chains from one sample, sequenced in a study of CD8 T cells in ankylosing spondylitis. The study's findings and limits: It appeared that ankylosing spondylitis blood was characterized by a TCR beta motif of eight highly homologous variants.

No antigen has been assigned to these receptors. TCRdb re-called the 5' RACE reads with MiXCR, one entry per CDR3 protein. The table includes a few hundred thousand distinct CDR3 sequences, around 17% detected once. The sequencing sample was made of blood, either unsorted or a sorted T cell fraction (not recorded which). All receptors derive from a male donor with ankylosing spondylitis.

The genes are TRBV20-1 and TRBJ2-1; the match to TRBD2 covers 9 bases. Germline CDR1 reads DFQATT; CDR2 reads SNEGSKA (reference sequence). V gave up 7 bases and J gave up 1 base; unmatched junction bases: 11. This CDR3 is 16 amino acids long. CDR3 sequence (DNA): TGCAGTGTCTCCCGGGGCGGGAGGGTGTCCTACAATGAGCAGTTCTTC. Translation gives CSVSRGGRVSYNEQFF.

The chain is built from TRBV9 and TRBJ2-1; no firm D call. Trimming removed 1 base at V and 0 bases at J, with 8 bases between. CDR1 SGDLS and CDR2 YYNGEE come from the germline V gene. The CDR3 covers 15 residues. CDR3 loop: CASSVSTSSYNEQFF. The CDR3 DNA sequence: TGTGCCAGCAGCGTAAGTACCAGCTCCTACAATGAGCAGTTCTTC.

V is TRBV9 and J is TRBJ2-5; 8 bases fit TRBD1. Germline V CDR1 and CDR2: SGDLS, YYNGEE. This CDR3 comprises 14 residues. Trimming cost V 2 bases and J 2 bases; bases outside gene matches: 2. The CDR3 region has the DNA TGTGCCAGCAGCGTCCAGGGGGCACAAGAGACCCAGTACTTC. As protein: CASSVQGAQETQYF.

This clonotype was seen once. The chain carries TRBV13 and TRBJ1-1; the D is unclear. Germline lookup yields CDR1 PRHDT and CDR2 FYEKMQ (reference sequence). This CDR3 region has 15 residues. V was trimmed by 2 bases and J by 3 bases, leaving 13 bases between them. The CDR3 here is CASSLSPAPYTEAFF. CDR3 sequence (DNA): TGTGCCAGCAGCTTAAGTCCCGCCCCGTACACTGAAGCTTTCTTT.

The rearrangement joins TRBV27 to TRBJ2-3, with a weak D call TRBD2 (6 bases). V dropped 7 bases and J dropped 4 bases, with 12 bases sitting between them. CDR1 MNHEY and CDR2 SMNVEV come from the germline V gene (reference sequence). The CDR3 spans 13 residues. As DNA, the CDR3 is TGTGCCAGCACGGGACTTAGTCCAGATACGCAGTATTTT. Protein sequence: CASTGLSPDTQYF.

This clonotype was observed at least ten times. The rearrangement uses TRBV4-1 and TRBJ2-1; 9 bases are a match to TRBD2. Per the germline V gene, CDR1 is MGHRA and CDR2 is YSYEKL. V lost 1 base, J lost 4 bases, and 5 bases stayed unmatched. This CDR3 has 16 amino acids. The CDR3 reads CASSQVAGGIYNEQFF. The CDR3 nucleotides read TGCGCCAGCAGCCAAGTTGCGGGAGGGATTTACAATGAGCAGTTCTTC.

This chain joins TRBV5-1 and TRBJ1-6; D may be TRBD1 (6 bases). The CDR3 is made up of 14 amino acids. The germline V gene has CDR1 SGHRS and CDR2 YFSETQ. V was clipped by 0 bases and J by 14 bases, with 15 bases between them. CDR3 region: CASSLEGHSSSLHF. DNA of the CDR3: TGCGCCAGCAGCTTGGAGGGACACAGCTCGTCCCTCCACTTT. The full variable domain, with the rest looked up from reference TRBV5-1 and TRBJ1-6, is KAGVTQTPRYLIKTRGQQVTLSCSPISGHRSVSWYQQTPGQGLQFLFEYFSETQRNKGNFPGRFSGRQFSNSRSEMNVSTLELGDSALYLCASSLEGHSSSLHFGNGTRLTVT.

This clonotype was detected ten times or more. The chain combines TRBV12-3 or TRBV12-4 with TRBJ2-7; maybe TRBD1 (5 bases). V lost 2 bases and J 7 bases, leaving 6 bases between the germline ends. CDR3 size: 11 residues. The CDR3 spells CASSLKGEQYF. DNA of the CDR3: TGTGCCAGCAGTTTAAAGGGGGAGCAGTACTTC.

This chain uses TRBV5-1 with TRBJ2-7; 7 nucleotides match TRBD2. Germline CDR1 SGHRS, CDR2 YFSETQ. The V gene end was trimmed by 3 bases and the J gene end by 0 bases; junction bases not matched to a gene: 12. The CDR3 extends over 17 amino acids. The CDR3 reads CASSSTPSGLSSYEQYF. The CDR3 bases are TGCGCCAGCAGCTCAACACCTAGCGGACTAAGCTCCTACGAGCAGTACTTC.

The gene calls are TRBV11-2 and TRBJ1-1, with a weak D call TRBD1 (6 bases). The CDR3 has 17 amino acids. Germline loops: CDR1 SGHAT, CDR2 FQNNGV. V lost 3 bases to trimming and J lost 0 bases, with 17 bases between them. The CDR3 protein is CASSFGVGGLVNTEAFF. The CDR3 coding sequence is TGTGCCAGCAGCTTTGGGGTAGGGGGTTTGGTGAACACTGAAGCTTTCTTT. The full variable domain, its missing parts supplied by reference TRBV11-2 and TRBJ1-1, is EAGVAQSPRYKIIEKRQSVAFWCNPISGHATLYWYQQILGQGPKLLIQFQNNGVVDDSQLPKDRFSAERLKGVDSTLKIQPAKLEDSAVYLCASSFGVGGLVNTEAFFGQGTRLTVV.

The chain has TRBV20-1 and TRBJ2-2, with D possibly being TRBD2 (6 bases). This CDR3 is 16 amino acids long. V lost 0 bases and J 7 bases, leaving 18 bases between the germline ends. The germline CDR1 and CDR2 sequences are DFQATT and SNEGSKA (reference sequence). The CDR3 bases are TGCAGTGCTAGAGATCTTAGGACCCTCGGGGGCGGGGAGCTGTTTTTT. Amino acids: CSARDLRTLGGGELFF.

This clonotype was seen at least ten times. The chain carries TRBV13 and TRBJ2-5; the D gene is possibly TRBD1 (6 bases). Germline CDR1 PRHDT, CDR2 FYEKMQ (reference sequence). The CDR3 is made up of 13 amino acids. V lost 1 base to trimming and J lost 7 bases, with 10 bases between them. The DNA for the CDR3 is TGTGCCAGCAGCTTAGAGGACAGAGTGACCCAGTACTTC. Residues: CASSLEDRVTQYF. The full variable domain, with the rest looked up from reference TRBV13 and TRBJ2-5, is AAGVIQSPRHLIKEKRETATLKCYPIPRHDTVYWYQQGPGQDPQFLISFYEKMQSDKGSIPDRFSAQQFSDYHSELNMSSLELGDSALYFCASSLEDRVTQYFGPGTRLLVL.

This clonotype was counted only a few times. CDR3 protein: CASSSSGQPGNTIYF. CDR3 coding DNA: TGTGCCAGCAGCTCCTCGGGACAGCCTGGAAACACCATATATTTT. This chain connects TRBV7-2 to TRBJ1-3; TRBD1 aligns across 7 bases. J was trimmed by 2 bases and V by 4 bases; bases with no gene match: 5. Germline CDR1 and CDR2: SGHTA and FQGNSA. This CDR3 has 15 amino acids.

V and J are TRBV11-2 and TRBJ1-4; no firm D call. Trimming took off 1 base at V and 8 bases at J, with 11 bases between the two ends. CDR3 length equals 14 residues. The germline V gene has CDR1 SGHAT and CDR2 FQNNGV. The CDR3 protein is CASSLGVVSEKLFF. In DNA, the CDR3 is TGTGCCAGCAGCTTAGGTGTGGTCTCCGAAAAACTGTTTTTT.

This clonotype showed up just a few times. The V and J genes are TRBV20-1 and TRBJ2-7, with D perhaps matching TRBD2 (6 bases). This CDR3 comprises 14 residues. Germline-derived CDR1 and CDR2 are DFQATT and SNEGSKA (reference sequence). V was clipped by 3 bases and J by 0 bases, with 12 bases between them. The CDR3 DNA reads as TGCAGTGCTAGCAGCGCGGGGCACTCCTACGAGCAGTACTTC. Protein sequence: CSASSAGHSYEQYF.

This clonotype was counted only a few times. The rearrangement links TRBV9 to TRBJ2-3, with D maybe TRBD2 (6 bases). CDR3 length: 15 amino acids. Germline V lookup: CDR1 SGDLS, CDR2 YYNGEE. V lost 2 bases and J 2 bases, leaving 12 bases between the germline ends. The CDR3 DNA is TGTGCCAGCAGCGTTCGGGACTCGAACACAGATACGCAGTATTTT. Translation gives CASSVRDSNTDTQYF. The whole variable domain, filled in from reference TRBV9 and TRBJ2-3, reads DSGVTQTPKHLITATGQRVTLRCSPRSGDLSVYWYQQSLDQGLQFLIQYYNGEERAKGNILERFSAQQFPDLHSELNLSSLELGDSALYFCASSVRDSNTDTQYFGPGTRLTVL.

This clonotype has just a few counts. The chain couples TRBV3-1 to TRBJ2-7; D remains ambiguous. V dropped 1 base and J dropped 2 bases, with 9 bases sitting between them. Germline V gene data show CDR1 as LGHDT and CDR2 as YNNKEL (reference sequence). The CDR3 is made up of 14 amino acids. The CDR3 DNA reads TGTGCCAGCAGCCAAGGTGTAGCCACCTACGAGCAGTACTTC. This encodes CASSQGVATYEQYF.

This clonotype was observed at least ten times. The rearrangement joins TRBV25-1 to TRBJ2-5; D may be TRBD1 (5 bases). Germline CDR1 and CDR2: MGHDK and SYGVNS. This CDR3 has 14 amino acids. The V end was cut by 5 bases, the J end by 7 bases, with 17 bases between. CDR3 amino acids: CASSPFQGDGTQYF. CDR3 in DNA: TGTGCCAGCAGTCCATTCCAGGGCGATGGGACCCAGTACTTC.

The chain has TRBV27 and TRBJ1-1; D is unclear. Germline loops: CDR1 MNHEY, CDR2 SMNVEV (reference sequence). The CDR3 covers 13 residues. V was pared by 6 bases and J by 7 bases, with 15 bases between. CDR3 sequence (DNA): TGTGCCAGCAGCTATTCATCGGACGGTGAAGCTTTCTTT. Amino acids: CASSYSSDGEAFF.

The rearrangement joins TRBV6-5 to TRBJ1-1, with 9 positions matching TRBD1. From germline, CDR1 is MNHEY and CDR2 SVGAGI. The CDR3 has 16 amino acids. V lost 4 bases and J lost 1; bases outside the gene matches: 7. CDR3 sequence (DNA): TGTGCCAGCAGTTCCCTACAGGGGGCTAAGAACACTGAAGCTTTCTTT. Amino acids: CASSSLQGAKNTEAFF.

This clonotype was found a few times. The gene calls are TRBV4-2 and TRBJ2-1, with 10 bases that match TRBD2. The CDR3 runs 15 residues. Germline lookup yields CDR1 LGHNA and CDR2 YNFKEQ. V was pared by 5 bases and J by 4 bases, with 5 bases of the junction left unmatched. The CDR3, as DNA: TGTGCCAGCAGCTCTGGACTAGCGGAGTACAATGAGCAGTTCTTC. This encodes CASSSGLAEYNEQFF.

The rearrangement joins TRBV19 to TRBJ1-1, with TRBD1 matching 7 bases. V lost 3 bases and J lost 6; bases outside the gene matches: 7. Germline CDR1 LNHDA, CDR2 SQIVND (reference sequence). The CDR3 runs to 14 residues. The chain's CDR3 is CASSILPGGSEAFF. The CDR3 DNA sequence: TGTGCCAGTAGTATCCTCCCAGGGGGGTCTGAAGCTTTCTTT.

In this sample, this clonotype turned up a few times. The chain combines TRBV5-1 with TRBJ2-1, with a tentative D call TRBD2 (6 bases). From germline, CDR1 is SGHRS and CDR2 YFSETQ. CDR3 length: 14 amino acids. Trimming took 4 bases from V and 6 from J, leaving 14 bases between them. For the CDR3, the DNA is TGCGCCAGCAGCCTCATCGGGGGAGTCAATGAGCAGTTCTTC. As protein: CASSLIGGVNEQFF.